This T cell receptor beta chain is drawn from a study of T cell changes during pregnancy in multiple sclerosis. Germline CDR1 and CDR2: SGHRS and YFSETQ. CDR3 size: 16 residues. J gave up 7 bases and V 1 base, and 8 bases lay outside the gene matches. TCRdb's table, derived via immunoSEQ multiplex PCR, lists solely in-frame clones and lacks some. The repertoire consists of tens of thousands of clones, with more than 85% occurring once and the leading ten covering about 0.95%. The chain carries TRBV5-1 and TRBJ2-2; TRBD2 agrees at 9 bases. The receptor was derived from a female donor with multiple sclerosis, enrolled in a pregnancy study. The starting material was peripheral blood, obtained before pregnancy. CDR3 in DNA: TGCGCCAGCAGCTTGAGCGCGGGAGGGCCTCTCGGGGAGCTGTTTTTT. Encoded protein: CASSLSAGGPLGELFF.